This TCR beta chain originates from a study of human CD8 memory T cell subsets. Study-wide points: Stem-like memory T cell repertoires barely overlapped those of precursor exhausted T cells.

Stem-like memory CD8+ T cells (TSTEM) were CCR7+ PD-1- TIGIT-. The study used negative magnetic separation to enrich total CD8+ T cells. Duplicate roughly 140,000-cell vials of sorted CD8+ T cells per subset supplied the RNA. By UMI-labeled 5' RACE, the TCR beta libraries were made. TCRdb derives one entry per CDR3 protein from the 5' RACE reads, leaving out DNA. Recorded for this sample: about 10,000 distinct CDR3 sequences. This clonotype is deemed medium-sized by its frequency. Its specificity is unknown. Sequenced sample: CD8+ stem-like memory T cells (TSCM and TCM) sorted from PBMCs. Subset here: stem-like memory CD8 T cells (TSTEM), CCR7+ PD-1- TIGIT-. This TCR derives from a human donor in good health.

This CDR3 is CASSQDPSSYEQYF. The chain recombines TRBV4-3 with TRBJ2-7. From germline, CDR1 is LGHNA and CDR2 YSLEER. CDR3 length: 14 residues.